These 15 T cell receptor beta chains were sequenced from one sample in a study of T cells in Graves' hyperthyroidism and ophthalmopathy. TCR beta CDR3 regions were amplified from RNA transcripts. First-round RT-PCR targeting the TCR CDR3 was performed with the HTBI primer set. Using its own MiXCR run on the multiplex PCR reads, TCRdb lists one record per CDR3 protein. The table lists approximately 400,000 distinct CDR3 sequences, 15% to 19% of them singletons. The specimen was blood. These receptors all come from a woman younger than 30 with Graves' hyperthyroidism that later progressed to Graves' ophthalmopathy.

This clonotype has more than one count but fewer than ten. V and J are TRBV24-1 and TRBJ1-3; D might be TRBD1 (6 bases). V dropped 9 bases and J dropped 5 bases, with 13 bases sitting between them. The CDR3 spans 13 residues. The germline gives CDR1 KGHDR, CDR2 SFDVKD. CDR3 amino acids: CATLGHSRNTIYF. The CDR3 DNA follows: TGTGCCACCTTGGGACATAGTCGAAACACCATATATTTT.

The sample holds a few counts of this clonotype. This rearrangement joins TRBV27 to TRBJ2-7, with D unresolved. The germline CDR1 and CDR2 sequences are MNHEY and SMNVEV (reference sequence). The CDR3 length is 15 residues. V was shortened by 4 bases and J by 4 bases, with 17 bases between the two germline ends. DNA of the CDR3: TGTGCCAGCAGTTCCCCTATGCGTTCCCGGTACGAGCAGTACTTC. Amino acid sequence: CASSSPMRSRYEQYF.

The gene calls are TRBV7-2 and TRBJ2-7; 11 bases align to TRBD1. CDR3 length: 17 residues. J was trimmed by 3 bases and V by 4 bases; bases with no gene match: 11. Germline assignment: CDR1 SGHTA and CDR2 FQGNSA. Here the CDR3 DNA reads TGTGCCAGCAGCTCGGACAGGGGGCCCGGCCTCTACTACGAGCAGTACTTC. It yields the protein CASSSDRGPGLYYEQYF.

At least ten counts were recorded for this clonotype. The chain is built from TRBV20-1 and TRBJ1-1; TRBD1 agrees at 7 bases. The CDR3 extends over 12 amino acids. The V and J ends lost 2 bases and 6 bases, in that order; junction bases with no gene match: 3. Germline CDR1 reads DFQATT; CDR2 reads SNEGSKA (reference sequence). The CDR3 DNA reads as TGCAGTGCTAGACAGGGGGGTTCTGAAGCTTTCTTT. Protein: CSARQGGSEAFF.

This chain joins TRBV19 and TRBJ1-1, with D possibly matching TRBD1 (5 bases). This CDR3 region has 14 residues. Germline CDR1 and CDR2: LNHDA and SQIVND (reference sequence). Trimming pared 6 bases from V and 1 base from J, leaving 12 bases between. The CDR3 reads CASREGRTNTEAFF. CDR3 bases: TGTGCCAGTAGGGAGGGACGGACGAACACTGAAGCTTTCTTT.

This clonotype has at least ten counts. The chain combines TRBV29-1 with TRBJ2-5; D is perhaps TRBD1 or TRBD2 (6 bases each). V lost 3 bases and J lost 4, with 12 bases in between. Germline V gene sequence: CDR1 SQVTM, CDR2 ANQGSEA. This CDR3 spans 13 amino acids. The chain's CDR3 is CSVERGVRETQYF. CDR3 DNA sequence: TGCAGCGTTGAGAGGGGGGTTCGAGAGACCCAGTACTTC.

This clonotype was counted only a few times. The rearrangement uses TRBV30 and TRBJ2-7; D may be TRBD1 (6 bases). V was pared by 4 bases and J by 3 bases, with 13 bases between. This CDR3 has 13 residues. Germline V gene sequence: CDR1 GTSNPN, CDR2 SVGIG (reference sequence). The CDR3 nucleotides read TGTGCCTGGACCAGGGGTGTGGGCTACGAGCAGTACTTC. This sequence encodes CAWTRGVGYEQYF.

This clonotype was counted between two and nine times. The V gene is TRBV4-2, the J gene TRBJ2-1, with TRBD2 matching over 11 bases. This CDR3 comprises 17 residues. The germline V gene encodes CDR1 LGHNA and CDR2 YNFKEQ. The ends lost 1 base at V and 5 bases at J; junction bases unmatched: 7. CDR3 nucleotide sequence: TGTGCCAGCAGCCAAGGACCGGGACTAGCGGAGAACAATGAGCAGTTCTTC. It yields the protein CASSQGPGLAENNEQFF.

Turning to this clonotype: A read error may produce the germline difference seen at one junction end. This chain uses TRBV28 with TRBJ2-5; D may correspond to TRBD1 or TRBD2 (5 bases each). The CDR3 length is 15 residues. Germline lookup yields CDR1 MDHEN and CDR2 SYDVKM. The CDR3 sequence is CPSTAWGSGQEAQYF. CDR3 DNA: TGTCCCAGCACCGCCTGGGGAAGCGGACAAGAGGCCCAGTACTTC.

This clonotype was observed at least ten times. The CDR3 region is CASVLRRGASYEQYF. The CDR3 nucleotides are TGTGCCAGCGTCCTCAGACGGGGGGCTTCATACGAGCAGTACTTC. This chain connects TRBV28 to TRBJ2-7, with D possibly matching TRBD2 (7 bases). The germline V and J ends were trimmed by 8 bases and 4 bases, with 21 bases remaining between them. Germline-derived CDR1 and CDR2 are MDHEN and SYDVKM. CDR3 length: 15 residues.

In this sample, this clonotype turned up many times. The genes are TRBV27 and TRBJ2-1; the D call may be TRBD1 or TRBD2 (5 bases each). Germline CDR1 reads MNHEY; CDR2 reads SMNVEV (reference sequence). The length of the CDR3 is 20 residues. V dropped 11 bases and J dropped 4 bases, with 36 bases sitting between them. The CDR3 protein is CAVVPLGQRRAKGVYNEQFF. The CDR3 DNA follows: TGTGCCGTCGTCCCCTTGGGGCAGCGGAGAGCAAAAGGGGTTTACAATGAGCAGTTCTTC.

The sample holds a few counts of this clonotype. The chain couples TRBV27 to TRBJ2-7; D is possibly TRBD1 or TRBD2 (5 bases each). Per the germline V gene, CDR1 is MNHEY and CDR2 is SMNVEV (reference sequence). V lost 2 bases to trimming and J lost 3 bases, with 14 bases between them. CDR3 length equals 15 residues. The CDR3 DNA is TGTGCCAGCAGTTTAACTCCGGGGACCCTCTACGAGCAGTACTTC. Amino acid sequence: CASSLTPGTLYEQYF.

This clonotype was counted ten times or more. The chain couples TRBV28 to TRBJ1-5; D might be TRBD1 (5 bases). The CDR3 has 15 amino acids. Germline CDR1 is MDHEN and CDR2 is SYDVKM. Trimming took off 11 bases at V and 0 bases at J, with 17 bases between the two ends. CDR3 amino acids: CASKGFLHSNQPQHF. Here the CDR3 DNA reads TGTGCCTCCAAGGGGTTCCTCCATAGCAATCAGCCCCAGCATTTT.

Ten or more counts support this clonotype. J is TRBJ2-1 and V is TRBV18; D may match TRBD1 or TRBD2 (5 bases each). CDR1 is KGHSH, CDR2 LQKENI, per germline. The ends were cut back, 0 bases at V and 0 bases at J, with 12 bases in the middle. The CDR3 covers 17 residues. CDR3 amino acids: CASSPPSGTSSYNEQFF. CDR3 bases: TGTGCCAGCTCACCACCCTCAGGGACCAGCTCCTACAATGAGCAGTTCTTC.

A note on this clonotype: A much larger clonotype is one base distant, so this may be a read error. The CDR3 protein is CASSHDSRTDAQYF. In nucleotides, the CDR3 is TGCGCCAGCAGCCATGATAGCCGCACAGATGCGCAGTATTTT. The chain joins TRBV4-1 to TRBJ2-3, with D uncertain. CDR1 is MGHRA and CDR2 is YSYEKL in the germline V gene. The length of the CDR3 is 14 residues.